The source of this T cell receptor (beta chain) is a study of metastatic and nonmetastatic thyroid tumors (dated by TCRdb to the early 2020s). Context from the whole study: For patients with malignant and with benign thyroid disease, the researchers compared repertoires between peripheral blood samples and tumor or nodule tissue samples. The paper as a whole reports these results and caveats: In both blood and tumor samples, TCR beta diversity was reported to be significantly higher in malignant tumors than in benign nodules.

At least ten counts were recorded for this clone. Its target antigen remains unknown. Base-call qualities are not available, and no considerably larger clone is one nucleotide away. V loses 5 bases, J loses 6 bases, and the germline ends lie 25 bases apart. The germline V gene gives CDR1 as SGHAT and CDR2 as FQNNGV. Taken from cysteine to phenylalanine, the CDR3 has 17 residues. Left in the record is the CDR3 DNA by itself, 51 bases read in frame from the first base. No treatment had been received by any patient before thyroid surgery. The study retrospectively analysed patient clinical samples collected from about 2012 to 2018 using T-cell receptor beta sequencing. Libraries were constructed by PCR. Sequencing used an Illumina HiSeq 4000. High-throughput sequencing was used to profile the CDR3 region of the TCR beta-chain in every patient. In the source study's methods: A classifier to discriminate distant-metastatic papillary thyroid cancer patients was built from CDR3 differences across clinicopathological groups. Repertoire diversity was assessed with the Shannon index, and tumor-blood repertoire similarity with the Morisita-Horn index. TCRdb reran the public reads through fastp at Q25 and MiXCR, keeping productive beta chains. For this entry, the V and J calls and clone size follow TCRdb and not the study's own pipeline. This sample comprises 85,000 to 100,000 clones, about 12% of them detected only once. The top ten hold around 11% of the sample.

The sequence joins TRBV11-2 to TRBJ1-1; tentative D gene TRBD1, with 6 bases matching. The TCR was taken from a female donor with papillary thyroid cancer or a benign thyroid nodule (not recorded which). Some clones in this sample may be carry-over from other donors' samples. Input material: blood. The CDR3 is CASSLRGRGYGIPEAFF. At the DNA level, the sequence is TGTGCCAGCAGCCTTAGAGGCAGGGGCTACGGTATCCCTGAAGCTTTCTTT.